This TCR beta chain was captured by sequencing in a study of cytomegalovirus exposure and HLA in healthy donors. Across the whole study: Unique TCR beta sequences numbering 117 million came from about 180 million T cells in an earlier analysis.

Vbeta (60) and Jbeta (13) primers were used in the PCR. Only in-frame clones appear in the TCRdb table, and some are missing; sequencing was by immunoSEQ multiplex PCR. The sample has about 76,000 clones, less than 80% seen once. There are 14 residues in the CDR3. CDR1 and CDR2 (germline): MNHEY, SMNVEV (reference sequence). The germline V and J ends were trimmed by 3 bases and 5 bases, with 10 bases remaining between them. As to this clone: The antigen is unknown.

Whole-study findings and limits: The number of N-insertions in an Asian-associated ancestry cluster was reportedly below the approximately 700-donor mean in a later analysis. It was confirmed in vitro that three of the CMV-associated chains were specific for CMV antigens.

This chain connects TRBV27 to TRBJ2-2; the D is unclear. Sequencing was carried out using PBMCs. This receptor was taken from a woman in her 40s in good health and CMV-seropositive. CDR3 in amino acids: CASSFSTGTGELFF. The DNA for the CDR3 is TGTGCCAGCAGTTTCTCTACCGGGACCGGGGAGCTGTTTTTT.